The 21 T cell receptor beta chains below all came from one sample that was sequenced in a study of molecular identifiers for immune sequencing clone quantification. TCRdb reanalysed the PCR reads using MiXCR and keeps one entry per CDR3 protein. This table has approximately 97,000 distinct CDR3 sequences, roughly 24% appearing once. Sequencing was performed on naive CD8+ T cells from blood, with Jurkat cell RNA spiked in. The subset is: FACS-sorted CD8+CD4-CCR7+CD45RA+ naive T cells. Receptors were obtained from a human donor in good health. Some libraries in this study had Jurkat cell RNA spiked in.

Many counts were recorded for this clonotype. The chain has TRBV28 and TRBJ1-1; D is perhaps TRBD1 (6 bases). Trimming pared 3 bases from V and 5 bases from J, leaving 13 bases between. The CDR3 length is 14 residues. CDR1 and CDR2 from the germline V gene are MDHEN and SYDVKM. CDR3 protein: CASSFRGRFTEAFF. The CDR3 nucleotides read TGTGCCAGCAGTTTCCGGGGGCGCTTTACTGAAGCTTTCTTT.

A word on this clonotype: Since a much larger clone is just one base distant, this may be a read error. CDR3 in DNA: TGTGCCGGCAGCTTAGCGCCCGGGTACTCTGGAAACACCATATATTTT. It yields the protein CAGSLAPGYSGNTIYF. The chain combines TRBV7-8 with TRBJ1-3; D not resolved. The CDR3 length is 16 residues. The germline CDR1 and CDR2 sequences are SGHVS and FQNEAQ.

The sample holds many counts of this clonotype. In DNA, the CDR3 is TGTGCCAGCAGTGAAGACCAGAATCAGCCCCAGCATTTT. Translated: CASSEDQNQPQHF. V is TRBV6-1 and J is TRBJ1-5; D not resolved. Germline V lookup: CDR1 MNHNS, CDR2 SASEGT. This CDR3 contains 13 residues. V was trimmed by 1 base and J by 4 bases, leaving 5 bases between them.

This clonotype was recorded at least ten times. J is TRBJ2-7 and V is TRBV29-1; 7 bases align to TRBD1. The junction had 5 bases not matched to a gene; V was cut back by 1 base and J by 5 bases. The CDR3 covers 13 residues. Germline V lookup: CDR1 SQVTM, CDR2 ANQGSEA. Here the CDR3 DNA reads TGCAGCGTTGAAGGCACAGGGGTCCACGAGCAGTACTTC. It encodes CSVEGTGVHEQYF.

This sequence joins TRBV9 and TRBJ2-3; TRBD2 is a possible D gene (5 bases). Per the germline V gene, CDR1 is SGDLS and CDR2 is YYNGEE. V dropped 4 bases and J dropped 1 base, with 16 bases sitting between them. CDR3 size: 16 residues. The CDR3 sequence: CASSTSRVGGTDTQYF. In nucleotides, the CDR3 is TGTGCCAGCAGCACCTCGCGAGTGGGAGGCACAGATACGCAGTATTTT.

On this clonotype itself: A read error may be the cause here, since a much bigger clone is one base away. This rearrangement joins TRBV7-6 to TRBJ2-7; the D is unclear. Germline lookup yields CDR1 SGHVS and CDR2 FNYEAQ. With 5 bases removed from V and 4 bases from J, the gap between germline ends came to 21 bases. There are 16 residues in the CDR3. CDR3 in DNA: TGTGCCAGCAGCCTAGGGCCCGGAGTCCTTTTATACGAGCAGTACTTC. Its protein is CASSLGPGVLLYEQYF.

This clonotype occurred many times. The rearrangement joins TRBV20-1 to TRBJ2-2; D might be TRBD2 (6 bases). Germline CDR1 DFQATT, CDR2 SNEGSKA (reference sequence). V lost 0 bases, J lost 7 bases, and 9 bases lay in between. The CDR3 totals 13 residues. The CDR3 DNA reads TGCAGTGCTAGAGACGGAGGGAGCGGGGAGCTGTTTTTT. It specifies CSARDGGSGELFF.

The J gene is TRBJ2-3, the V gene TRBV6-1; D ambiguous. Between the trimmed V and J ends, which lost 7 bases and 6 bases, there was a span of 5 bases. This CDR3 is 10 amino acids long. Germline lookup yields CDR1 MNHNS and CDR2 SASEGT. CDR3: CASTLDTQYF. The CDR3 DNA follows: TGTGCCAGCACGTTGGATACGCAGTATTTT.

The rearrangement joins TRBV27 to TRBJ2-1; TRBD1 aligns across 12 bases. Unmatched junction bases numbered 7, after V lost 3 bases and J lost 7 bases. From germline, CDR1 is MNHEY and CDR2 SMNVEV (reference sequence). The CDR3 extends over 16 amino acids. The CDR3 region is CASSFPPGQGANEQFF. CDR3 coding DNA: TGTGCCAGCAGTTTCCCTCCGGGACAGGGGGCAAATGAGCAGTTCTTC.

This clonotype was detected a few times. CDR3 sequence (DNA): TGTGCCAGCAGCCGGCGACAGGGGGCTAGCACAGATACGCAGTATTTT. It is translated as CASSRRQGASTDTQYF. The rearrangement joins TRBV7-9 to TRBJ2-3; 10 nucleotides align to TRBD1. V was clipped by 5 bases and J by 0 bases; unmatched bases: 5. The germline V gene encodes CDR1 SEHNR and CDR2 FQNEAQ (reference sequence). This CDR3 spans 16 amino acids.

The CDR3 region has the DNA TGTGCCAGCACCCAGGAACGAGCGGGGGCCGAGCCCCAGTACTTC. The encoded protein is CASTQERAGAEPQYF. The rearrangement uses TRBV7-6 and TRBJ2-5; TRBD2 matches 8 bases. The V gene end was trimmed by 7 bases and the J gene end by 9 bases; junction bases not matched to a gene: 16. The CDR3 sequence is 15 residues long. The germline V gene has CDR1 SGHVS and CDR2 FNYEAQ. Together with reference TRBV7-6 and TRBJ2-5, the CDR3 gives the full variable domain: GAGVSQSPRYKVTKRGQDVALRCDPISGHVSLYWYRQALGQGPEFLTYFNYEAQQDKSGLPNDRFSAERPEGSISTLTIQRTEQRDSAMYRCASTQERAGAEPQYFGPGTRLLVL.

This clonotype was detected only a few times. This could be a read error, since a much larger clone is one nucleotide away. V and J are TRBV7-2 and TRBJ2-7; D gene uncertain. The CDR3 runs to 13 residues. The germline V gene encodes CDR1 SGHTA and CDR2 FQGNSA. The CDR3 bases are TGTGCCAGCAGCTTGGAGACATCGTACGAGCGGTACTTC. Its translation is CASSLETSYERYF.

The CDR3 coding sequence is TGTGCCAGCAGTCTTGGTACGGGAGCGACAGATACGCAGTATTTT. It is translated as CASSLGTGATDTQYF. This rearrangement joins TRBV28 to TRBJ2-3; the D gene is possibly TRBD2 (6 bases). Between the trimmed V and J ends, which lost 5 bases and 3 bases, there was a span of 15 bases. Germline lookup yields CDR1 MDHEN and CDR2 SYDVKM. The CDR3 extends over 15 amino acids.

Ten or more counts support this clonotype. The CDR3 DNA reads TGTGCCAGCAGTTACGGGCGGGGGGGCGAAAACGAGCAGTACTTC. It codes for CASSYGRGGENEQYF. The chain has TRBV6-5 and TRBJ2-7; 9 bases fit TRBD2. CDR1 is MNHEY and CDR2 is SVGAGI in the germline V gene. CDR3 length: 15 amino acids. V was clipped by 2 bases and J by 5 bases; unmatched bases: 7.

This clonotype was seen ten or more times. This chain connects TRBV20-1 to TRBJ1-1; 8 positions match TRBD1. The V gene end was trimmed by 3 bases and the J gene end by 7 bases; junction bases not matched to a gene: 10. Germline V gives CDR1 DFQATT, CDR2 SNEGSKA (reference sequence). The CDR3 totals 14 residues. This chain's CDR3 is CSASSPSRGLEAFF. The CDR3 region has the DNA TGCAGTGCTAGTTCCCCCAGCAGGGGGCTTGAAGCTTTCTTT.

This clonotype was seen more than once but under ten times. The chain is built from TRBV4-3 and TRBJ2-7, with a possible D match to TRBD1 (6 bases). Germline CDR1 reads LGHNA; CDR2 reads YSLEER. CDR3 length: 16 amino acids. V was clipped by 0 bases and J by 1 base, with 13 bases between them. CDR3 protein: CASSQDLTGRSYEQYF. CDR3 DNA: TGCGCCAGCAGCCAAGATCTGACAGGCAGATCCTACGAGCAGTACTTC.

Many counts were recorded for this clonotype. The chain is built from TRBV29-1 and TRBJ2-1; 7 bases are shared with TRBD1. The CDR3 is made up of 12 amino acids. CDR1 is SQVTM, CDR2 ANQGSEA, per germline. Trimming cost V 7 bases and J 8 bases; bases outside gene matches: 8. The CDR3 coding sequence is TGCAGCGCCGACAGGGAGAACGATGAGCAGTTCTTC. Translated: CSADRENDEQFF.

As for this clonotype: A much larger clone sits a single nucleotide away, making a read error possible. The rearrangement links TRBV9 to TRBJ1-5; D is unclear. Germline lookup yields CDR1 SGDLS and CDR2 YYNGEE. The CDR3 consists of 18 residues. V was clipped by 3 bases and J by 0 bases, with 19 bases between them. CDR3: CASSAWRVKPYSNQPQHF. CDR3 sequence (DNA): TGTGCCAGCAGCGCGTGGAGGGTGAAGCCATATAGCAATCAGCCCCAGCATTTT. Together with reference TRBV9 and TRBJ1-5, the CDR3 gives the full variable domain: DSGVTQTPKHLITATGQRVTLRCSPRSGDLSVYWYQQSLDQGLQFLIQYYNGEERAKGNILERFSAQQFPDLHSELNLSSLELGDSALYFCASSAWRVKPYSNQPQHFGDGTRLSIL.

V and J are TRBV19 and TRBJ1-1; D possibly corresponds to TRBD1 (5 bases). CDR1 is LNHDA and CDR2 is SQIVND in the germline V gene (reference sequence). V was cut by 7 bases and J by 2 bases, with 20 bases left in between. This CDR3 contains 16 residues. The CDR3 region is CASNVLGPVSNTEAFF. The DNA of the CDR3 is TGTGCCAGTAATGTTTTGGGGCCAGTATCCAACACTGAAGCTTTCTTT.

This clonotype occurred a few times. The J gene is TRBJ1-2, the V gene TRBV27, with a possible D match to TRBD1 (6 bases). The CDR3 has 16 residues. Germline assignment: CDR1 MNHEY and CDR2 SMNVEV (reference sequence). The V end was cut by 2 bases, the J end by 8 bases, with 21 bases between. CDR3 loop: CASSLGPTGNGRGYTF. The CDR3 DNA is TGTGCCAGCAGTTTAGGCCCTACAGGGAATGGTCGGGGCTACACCTTC.

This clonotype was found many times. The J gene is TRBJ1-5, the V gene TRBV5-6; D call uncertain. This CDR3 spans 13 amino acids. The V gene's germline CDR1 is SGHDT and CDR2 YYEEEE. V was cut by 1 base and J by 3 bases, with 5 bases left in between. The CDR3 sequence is CASSLRTNQPQHF. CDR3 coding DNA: TGTGCCAGCAGCTTGAGAACCAATCAGCCCCAGCATTTT.